This entry lists 24 T cell receptor beta chains sequenced from one sample in a study of PD-1 blockade in classical Hodgkin lymphoma. The patients all showed relapse after autologous stem cell transplantation, while their brentuximab vedotin exposure varied. Sequencing was performed with immunoSEQ multiplex PCR; in TCRdb, only in-frame clones are kept and a portion is missing. The data hold roughly 40,000 clones, with 85% to 90% observed a single time. Sequencing used peripheral blood mononuclear cells (PBMCs), obtained at baseline. The receptors derive from a human donor with classical Hodgkin lymphoma.

V and J are TRBV21-1 and TRBJ1-6. TRBV21-1 is tagged as a pseudogene. The length of the CDR3 is 16 residues. The DNA for the CDR3 is TGTGCCAGCAGCAAAGATCGGGTCTCCTATAATTCACCCCTCCACTTT. This sequence encodes CASSKDRVSYNSPLHF.

The rearrangement uses TRBV9 and TRBJ1-1; possibly TRBD1 for D (5 bases). Per germline, CDR1 SGDLS and CDR2 YYNGEE. The V end was cut by 4 bases, the J end by 6 bases, with 22 bases between. The CDR3 runs to 16 residues. CDR3 amino acids: CASSRTLGPQRAEAFF. The CDR3 region has the DNA TGTGCCAGCAGCCGAACCCTGGGGCCTCAGAGGGCTGAAGCTTTCTTT.

This chain connects TRBV28 to TRBJ2-7, with D perhaps matching TRBD1 or TRBD2 (7 bases each). V lost 2 bases to trimming and J lost 7 bases, with 18 bases between them. CDR1 MDHEN and CDR2 SYDVKM come from the germline V gene. This CDR3 region has 15 residues. The CDR3 sequence: CASSLEGRGPEEQYF. In nucleotides, the CDR3 is TGTGCCAGCAGTTTAGAGGGGAGGGGGCCGGAGGAGCAGTACTTC.

This rearrangement joins TRBV11-3 to TRBJ2-5; 11 bases are shared with TRBD1. The CDR3 length is 15 residues. The V gene end was trimmed by 0 bases and the J gene end by 3 bases; junction bases not matched to a gene: 0. Germline lookup yields CDR1 SGHNT and CDR2 YENEEA. Here the CDR3 DNA reads TGTGCCAGCAGCTTAGAGGGACAGGGGGAAGAGACCCAGTACTTC. The encoded protein is CASSLEGQGEETQYF.

The chain joins TRBV7-2 to TRBJ2-7, with D maybe TRBD2 (5 bases). The CDR3 runs 14 residues. Deletions cut 1 base from V and 1 base from J, with 8 bases between. Germline loops: CDR1 SGHTA, CDR2 FQGNSA. The CDR3 here is CASSLVLASYEQYF. The CDR3 region has the DNA TGTGCCAGCAGCTTAGTTTTAGCGTCCTACGAGCAGTACTTC.

Remarks on this clone: In the same sample, other DNA sequences code for this CDR3. The rearrangement links TRBV7-9 to TRBJ1-5; D is uncertain. The length of the CDR3 is 12 residues. The germline CDR1 and CDR2 sequences are SEHNR and FQNEAQ (reference sequence). V lost 6 bases to trimming and J lost 1 base, with 4 bases between them. The CDR3: CASSYSNQPQHF. Here the CDR3 DNA reads TGTGCCAGCAGTTACAGCAATCAGCCCCAGCATTTT.

The chain recombines TRBV10-3 with TRBJ2-7; 7 positions agree with TRBD1. The CDR3 is 16 residues long. The germline gives CDR1 ENHRY, CDR2 SYGVKD. The ends lost 0 bases at V and 2 bases at J; junction bases unmatched: 7. The CDR3 protein is CAISESGWTGTYEQYF. The CDR3 region has the DNA TGTGCCATCAGTGAGTCGGGGTGGACAGGAACCTACGAGCAGTACTTC.

CDR3 DNA sequence: TGTGCCAGCAGCCCCGACAGACTCACAGATACGCAGTATTTT. Translation: CASSPDRLTDTQYF. This sequence joins TRBV7-3 and TRBJ2-3; a weak D match, TRBD1 (5 bases). V lost 5 bases and J lost 2, with 11 bases in between. CDR3 length equals 14 residues. CDR1 is SGHTA and CDR2 is FQGTGA in the germline V gene.

The V call is TRBV6-5, the J call TRBJ1-1; TRBD1 is a possible D gene (5 bases). CDR1 is MNHEY, CDR2 SVGAGI, per germline. V lost 5 bases to trimming and J lost 0 bases, with 10 bases between them. The CDR3 length is 14 residues. The CDR3 region has the DNA TGTGCCAGCAGTCCGGGACGCATGAACACTGAAGCTTTCTTT. Protein product: CASSPGRMNTEAFF.

This chain joins TRBV6-6 and TRBJ1-4; D is unresolved. Per the germline V gene, CDR1 is MNHNY and CDR2 is SVGAGI (reference sequence). V lost 6 bases, J lost 6 bases, and 11 bases lay in between. The CDR3 totals 13 residues. In DNA form, the CDR3 reads TGTGCCAGCAGGTACAGTGATGATGAAAAACTGTTTTTT. Residues: CASRYSDDEKLFF.

This CDR3 is CSATLTDTQYF. DNA of the CDR3: TGCAGTGCTACGCTCACAGATACGCAGTATTTT. This sequence joins TRBV20-1 and TRBJ2-3; D uncertain. V was cut by 4 bases and J by 2 bases, with 4 bases left in between. The CDR3 consists of 11 residues. Germline V gives CDR1 DFQATT, CDR2 SNEGSKA (reference sequence).

This clone was recorded once. V gene TRBV7-9 combines with J gene TRBJ2-3; a possible D gene is TRBD2 (6 bases). The length of the CDR3 is 15 residues. Germline lookup yields CDR1 SEHNR and CDR2 FQNEAQ (reference sequence). Trimming stripped 11 bases from V and 4 bases from J, with 22 bases between. The CDR3 sequence is CASSLRGSGPDTQYF. CDR3 bases: TGTGCCTCAAGCCTGAGGGGTAGCGGACCAGATACGCAGTATTTT.

This clone is labeled medium-sized (0.01 to 0.1%). V usage is TRBV5-1 and J usage is TRBJ2-5, with 11 bases fitting TRBD2. With 4 bases clipped from V and 1 base from J, the junction kept 3 bases outside the gene matches. CDR3 length: 15 residues. Germline loops: CDR1 SGHRS, CDR2 YFSETQ. The CDR3 sequence: CASSEGLAAQETQYF. CDR3 in DNA: TGCGCCAGCAGCGAGGGACTAGCGGCCCAAGAGACCCAGTACTTC.

The chain employs TRBV9 and TRBJ2-1; D perhaps matches TRBD2 (5 bases). Germline V CDR1 and CDR2: SGDLS, YYNGEE. Trimming left V 1 base short and J 9 bases short, with 11 bases between. The CDR3 runs 13 residues. The CDR3, as DNA: TGTGCCAGCAGCGTACTCGGCCGGGGTGAGCAGTTCTTC. This encodes CASSVLGRGEQFF.

The chain is built from TRBV7-3 and TRBJ1-1; 7 nucleotides align to TRBD1. The CDR3 has 14 amino acids. The V gene end was trimmed by 5 bases and the J gene end by 0 bases; junction bases not matched to a gene: 3. Germline CDR1 reads SGHTA; CDR2 reads FQGTGA. The CDR3 DNA sequence: TGTGCCAGCAGCCGGGACAGCATGAACACTGAAGCTTTCTTT. Amino acids: CASSRDSMNTEAFF.

This chain links TRBV6-4 with TRBJ2-2; D unresolved. In germline, CDR1 is MRHNA, CDR2 SNTAGT. V lost 6 bases to trimming and J lost 1 base, with 6 bases between them. CDR3 length: 13 amino acids. The CDR3 protein is CASSPMNTGELFF. In nucleotides, the CDR3 is TGTGCCAGCAGCCCTATGAACACCGGGGAGCTGTTTTTT.

V gene TRBV27 combines with J gene TRBJ1-2; 9 bases agree with TRBD1. The CDR3 runs 17 residues. The V and J ends lost 0 bases and 2 bases, in that order; junction bases with no gene match: 7. Germline CDR1 MNHEY, CDR2 SMNVEV (reference sequence). CDR3 in DNA: TGTGCCAGCAGTTTATCTTGGGAGGGGACAGGGAACTATGGCTACACCTTC. Translated: CASSLSWEGTGNYGYTF.

The rearrangement links TRBV10-3 to TRBJ1-1, with no clear D. Trimming pared 1 base from V and 3 bases from J, leaving 12 bases between. Germline lookup yields CDR1 ENHRY and CDR2 SYGVKD. The CDR3 is 15 residues long. The CDR3 sequence: CAISEFGGRDTEAFF. The CDR3 coding sequence is TGTGCCATCAGTGAGTTCGGAGGGAGGGACACTGAAGCTTTCTTT.

The rearrangement links TRBV19 to TRBJ1-5; a weak D match, TRBD1 (6 bases). Trimming pared 4 bases from V and 15 bases from J, leaving 16 bases between. The CDR3 contains 12 residues. Germline V gene lookup returns CDR1 LNHDA and CDR2 SQIVND (reference sequence). In DNA, the CDR3 is TGTGCCAGTAGTACTAACGGACAGTATGGGCATTTT. It yields the protein CASSTNGQYGHF.

In its sample, this clone was seen once. The CDR3 is CASSLEGEMLHWRNEQYF. In nucleotides, the CDR3 is TGTGCCAGCAGCTTAGAAGGGGAAATGTTGCATTGGCGAAACGAGCAGTACTTC. This chain connects TRBV11-3 to TRBJ2-7; D is possibly TRBD1 (5 bases). The CDR3 spans 18 residues. V gave up 0 bases and J gave up 5 bases, with 23 bases separating them. CDR1 and CDR2 (germline): SGHNT, YENEEA.

The chain carries TRBV6-5 and TRBJ2-7, with a weak D call TRBD1 (5 bases). Trimming removed 0 bases at V and 0 bases at J, with 9 bases between. The germline V gene encodes CDR1 MNHEY and CDR2 SVGAGI. The CDR3 runs 15 residues. This chain's CDR3 is CASSYSGDSSYEQYF. The CDR3 bases are TGTGCCAGCAGTTACTCGGGCGACAGCTCCTACGAGCAGTACTTC.

In this sample, this clone turned up once. This chain links TRBV5-1 with TRBJ2-5; D possibly matches TRBD1 or TRBD2 (5 bases each). The CDR3 contains 16 residues. The germline gives CDR1 SGHRS, CDR2 YFSETQ. Trimming took off 0 bases at V and 1 base at J, with 13 bases between the two ends. CDR3 nucleotide sequence: TGCGCCAGCAGCTTGGATGGGGGTTTTTCCCAAGAGACCCAGTACTTC. It specifies CASSLDGGFSQETQYF.

J is TRBJ1-1 and V is TRBV5-1, with D uncertain. The CDR3 sequence is 15 residues long. Deletions cut 4 bases from V and 6 bases from J, with 19 bases between. Germline CDR1 SGHRS, CDR2 YFSETQ. The CDR3 region has the DNA TGCGCCAGCAGCCCCGGGGAGAGGGATGCCGCTGAAGCTTTCTTT. Translation: CASSPGERDAAEAFF.

A few counts support this clone. The V and J genes are TRBV19 and TRBJ1-6; D gene ambiguous. Germline values: CDR1 LNHDA, CDR2 SQIVND (reference sequence). The V end lost 0 bases, the J end lost 8 bases, and 14 bases lay between the germline ends. The CDR3 has 16 amino acids. The DNA of the CDR3 is TGTGCCAGTAGTATAGAGGCGGGCTCCGTTGATTCACCCCTCCACTTT. Amino acid sequence: CASSIEAGSVDSPLHF.